These 21 T cell receptor beta chains share one sample of origin, sequenced in a study of T cells in Graves' hyperthyroidism and ophthalmopathy. TCR beta CDR3 regions were amplified from RNA transcripts. Carried out on the TCR CDR3, a first-round RT-PCR used the HTBI primer set. TCRdb re-called the multiplex PCR reads through MiXCR, storing one row per CDR3 protein. The sample shows 310,000 or so distinct CDR3 sequences, about 15% of them seen only once. The sample was blood. These receptors were obtained from a woman in her fifties or sixties with Graves' ophthalmopathy.

This clonotype was counted between two and nine times. This chain uses TRBV4-3 with TRBJ2-7; no clear D. V was pared by 4 bases and J by 3 bases, with 10 bases between. Per germline, CDR1 LGHNA and CDR2 YSLEER. There are 13 residues in the CDR3. The CDR3 DNA reads TGCGCCAGCAGCCTTAAGCCGGGCTACGAGCAGTACTTC. It is translated as CASSLKPGYEQYF.

This clonotype occurred many times. The chain uses TRBV5-1 and TRBJ1-4; TRBD1 aligns across 9 bases. Germline CDR1 reads SGHRS; CDR2 reads YFSETQ. The CDR3 runs to 14 residues. V lost 3 bases and J lost 8; bases outside the gene matches: 5. The CDR3 sequence is CASSSTGGREKLFF. The CDR3 DNA reads TGCGCCAGCAGCTCGACAGGGGGACGGGAAAAACTGTTTTTT. Variable domain in full (rest from reference TRBV5-1 and TRBJ1-4): KAGVTQTPRYLIKTRGQQVTLSCSPISGHRSVSWYQQTPGQGLQFLFEYFSETQRNKGNFPGRFSGRQFSNSRSEMNVSTLELGDSALYLCASSSTGGREKLFFGSGTQLSVL.

This clonotype was recorded many times. This chain connects TRBV10-3 to TRBJ1-2; D is possibly TRBD1 (5 bases). Trimming removed 2 bases at V and 2 bases at J, with 18 bases between. CDR1 and CDR2 (germline): ENHRY, SYGVKD. The length of the CDR3 is 17 residues. Here the CDR3 reads CAISETDGGMMNYGYTF. CDR3 DNA: TGTGCCATCAGTGAGACAGACGGGGGTATGATGAACTATGGCTACACCTTC.

There are many counts of this clonotype. The rearrangement joins TRBV11-2 to TRBJ2-7, with D possibly TRBD2 on 5 matching bases. CDR1 and CDR2 from the germline V gene are SGHAT and FQNNGV. V lost 0 bases and J lost 2, with 11 bases in between. CDR3 length equals 15 residues. The CDR3 DNA follows: TGTGCCAGCAGCTTAGATCGAGGGAGCGCCTACGAGCAGTACTTC. It encodes CASSLDRGSAYEQYF.

This clonotype has a handful of counts. This rearrangement joins TRBV7-3 to TRBJ2-1; 9 nucleotides agree with TRBD1. Trimming removed 5 bases from V and 9 bases from J; junction bases left unmatched: 11. CDR3 length: 15 amino acids. The germline V gene has CDR1 SGHTA and CDR2 FQGTGA. DNA of the CDR3: TGTGCCAGCAGCGCACAGGGGGCGGGGACTGGTGAGCAGTTCTTC. Translation gives CASSAQGAGTGEQFF.

In regard to this clonotype: This could be a read error, since a much larger clone is one nucleotide away. The gene calls are TRBV29-1 and TRBJ2-1; D is possibly TRBD2 (5 bases). Trimming took 6 bases from V and 9 from J, leaving 18 bases between them. This CDR3 contains 13 residues. CDR1 and CDR2 from the germline V gene are SQVTM and ANQGSEA. CDR3 DNA sequence: TGCAGCGTCAACGCTAACGGGGAGAGTGAGCAGTTCTTC. It specifies CSVNANGESEQFF.

A few counts support this clonotype. The chain uses TRBV4-1 and TRBJ2-1; 11 nucleotides align to TRBD2. Germline V CDR1 and CDR2: MGHRA, YSYEKL. V dropped 2 bases and J dropped 1; count of bases not matched to a gene: 4. CDR3 length: 17 residues. The CDR3 DNA is TGCGCCAGCAGCCAAATGGGACTAGCGGTTTCCTACAATGAGCAGTTCTTC. Translated, it gives CASSQMGLAVSYNEQFF.

This clonotype has a count of ten or more. The rearrangement links TRBV5-1 to TRBJ2-5; no clear D gene. Germline V gene lookup returns CDR1 SGHRS and CDR2 YFSETQ. Deletions cut 1 base from V and 4 bases from J, with 11 bases between. The CDR3 runs 14 residues. The CDR3 protein is CASSLLSPGETQYF. The DNA of the CDR3 is TGCGCCAGCAGCTTGTTATCCCCGGGAGAGACCCAGTACTTC.

This clonotype was counted only a few times. The CDR3 is CSARPGGETGELFF. The CDR3 DNA is TGCAGTGCTAGACCCGGGGGCGAAACCGGGGAGCTGTTTTTT. This rearrangement joins TRBV20-1 to TRBJ2-2, with D possibly being TRBD1 or TRBD2 (6 bases each). Germline V gene sequence: CDR1 DFQATT, CDR2 SNEGSKA (reference sequence). V gave up 2 bases and J gave up 5 bases, with 12 bases separating them. The length of the CDR3 is 14 residues.

This chain links TRBV18 with TRBJ2-7; possible D gene TRBD1, 5 bases. The V end lost 2 bases, the J end lost 2 bases, and 13 bases lay between the germline ends. Germline V gene sequence: CDR1 KGHSH, CDR2 LQKENI. The CDR3 contains 15 residues. CDR3 sequence: CASSPGIAGPYEQYF. The CDR3 nucleotides are TGTGCCAGCTCACCAGGCATAGCAGGGCCCTACGAGCAGTACTTC.

This rearrangement joins TRBV6-1 to TRBJ2-5; D uncertain. V was pared by 6 bases and J by 4 bases, with 12 bases between. The germline gives CDR1 MNHNS, CDR2 SASEGT. The CDR3 length is 13 residues. DNA of the CDR3: TGTGCCAGCAGAACTGGGGTGGGAGAGACCCAGTACTTC. Its protein is CASRTGVGETQYF.

This clonotype has ten or more counts. The rearrangement uses TRBV28 and TRBJ2-5; tentatively, D is TRBD1 or TRBD2 (5 bases each). CDR1 is MDHEN, CDR2 SYDVKM, per germline. The V end was cut by 6 bases, the J end by 3 bases, with 11 bases between. The length of the CDR3 is 13 residues. CDR3: CASRRGVEETQYF. The CDR3 region has the DNA TGTGCCAGCAGGCGAGGGGTCGAAGAGACCCAGTACTTC.

The V gene is TRBV20-1, the J gene TRBJ2-7; D possibly corresponds to TRBD2 (5 bases). CDR1 and CDR2 (germline): DFQATT, SNEGSKA (reference sequence). The CDR3 length is 14 residues. V was clipped by 2 bases and J by 3 bases, with 14 bases between them. CDR3 nucleotide sequence: TGCAGTGCTAGATTAGAGTCTAGCCTCTACGAGCAGTACTTC. Residues: CSARLESSLYEQYF.

This clonotype showed up many times. The rearrangement uses TRBV27 and TRBJ2-5; D is perhaps TRBD1 (6 bases). The V gene lost 1 base and the J gene lost 2 bases, with 11 bases spanning the gap. Germline loops: CDR1 MNHEY, CDR2 SMNVEV (reference sequence). This CDR3 has 15 residues. The CDR3 nucleotides read TGTGCCAGCAGTTTATACTCACAGGGACAAGAGACCCAGTACTTC. Translation: CASSLYSQGQETQYF.

This clonotype was recorded a few times. The chain links TRBV6-1 to TRBJ1-2, with 7 bases lining up with TRBD1. The junction had 6 bases not matched to a gene; V was cut back by 6 bases and J by 5 bases. In germline, CDR1 is MNHNS, CDR2 SASEGT. The CDR3 totals 13 residues. The CDR3 DNA reads as TGTGCCAGCAGCAGACAGGGAAGGTATGGCTACACCTTC. It encodes CASSRQGRYGYTF.

V usage is TRBV5-1 and J usage is TRBJ1-2; D not resolved. The germline gives CDR1 SGHRS, CDR2 YFSETQ. V was clipped by 0 bases and J by 8 bases, with 23 bases between them. The CDR3 has 17 amino acids. Here the CDR3 reads CASSLEGSPRATGGYTF. In DNA form, the CDR3 reads TGCGCCAGCAGCTTGGAAGGGTCTCCCCGGGCTACGGGGGGCTACACCTTC. The full variable domain, in which reference TRBV5-1 and TRBJ1-2 provide the parts outside the CDR3, is KAGVTQTPRYLIKTRGQQVTLSCSPISGHRSVSWYQQTPGQGLQFLFEYFSETQRNKGNFPGRFSGRQFSNSRSEMNVSTLELGDSALYLCASSLEGSPRATGGYTFGSGTRLTVV.

This clonotype was counted between two and nine times. The J gene is TRBJ1-1, the V gene TRBV9, with a weak D call TRBD1 (6 bases). The CDR3 sequence is 16 residues long. Germline CDR1 reads SGDLS; CDR2 reads YYNGEE. V shed 0 bases and J shed 1 base, with 13 bases lying between them. The CDR3 spells CASSVGGGRENTEAFF. Written as DNA, the CDR3 is TGTGCCAGCAGCGTAGGGGGGGGCAGAGAGAACACTGAAGCTTTCTTT.

The J gene is TRBJ2-4, the V gene TRBV27, with D possibly TRBD2 on 6 matching bases. This CDR3 has 14 amino acids. The V end lost 2 bases, the J end lost 8 bases, and 13 bases lay between the germline ends. Germline V CDR1 and CDR2: MNHEY, SMNVEV (reference sequence). Here the CDR3 DNA reads TGTGCCAGCAGTTTAAGGGCTTCGGGAGACATTCAGTACTTC. This sequence encodes CASSLRASGDIQYF.

Ten or more counts support this clonotype. The DNA of the CDR3 is TGCAGTGCTAGGGGGACTAGCGGGCGGGAATACAATGAGCAGTTCTTC. Its protein is CSARGTSGREYNEQFF. The gene calls are TRBV20-1 and TRBJ2-1, with 12 positions matching TRBD2. The CDR3 is 16 amino acids. Germline V CDR1 and CDR2: DFQATT, SNEGSKA (reference sequence). Germline trimming cut 3 bases from V and 4 bases from J; bases unmatched to any gene: 7.

The table lists this clonotype with many counts. This sequence joins TRBV2 and TRBJ2-5, with 7 positions matching TRBD1. This CDR3 comprises 14 residues. V gave up 7 bases and J gave up 5 bases; unmatched junction bases: 10. Germline-derived CDR1 and CDR2 are SNHLY and FYNNEI. The chain's CDR3 is CASNEQGQRETQYF. The CDR3 DNA sequence: TGTGCCAGCAACGAACAGGGGCAGCGGGAGACCCAGTACTTC.

The chain recombines TRBV7-9 with TRBJ2-2; D remains ambiguous. V lost 7 bases, J lost 4 bases, and 10 bases lay in between. This CDR3 is 13 amino acids long. Germline CDR1 and CDR2: SEHNR and FQNEAQ (reference sequence). The CDR3 region has the DNA TGTGCCAGCACCCTTGGATTCACCGGGGAGCTGTTTTTT. Its translation is CASTLGFTGELFF. The variable domain in full, completed from reference TRBV7-9 and TRBJ2-2, reads DTGVSQNPRHKITKRGQNVTFRCDPISEHNRLYWYRQTLGQGPEFLTYFQNEAQLEKSRLLSDRFSAERPKGSFSTLEIQRTEQGDSAMYLCASTLGFTGELFFGEGSRLTVL.